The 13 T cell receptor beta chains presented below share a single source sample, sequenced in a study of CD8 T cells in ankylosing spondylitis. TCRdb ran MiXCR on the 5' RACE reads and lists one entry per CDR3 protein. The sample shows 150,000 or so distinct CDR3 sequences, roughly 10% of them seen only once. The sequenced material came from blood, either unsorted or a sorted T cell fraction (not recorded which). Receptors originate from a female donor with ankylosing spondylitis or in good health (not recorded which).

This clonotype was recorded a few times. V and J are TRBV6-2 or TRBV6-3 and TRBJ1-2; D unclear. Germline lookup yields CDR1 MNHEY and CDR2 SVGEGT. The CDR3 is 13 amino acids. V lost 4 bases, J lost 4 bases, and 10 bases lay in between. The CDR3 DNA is TGTGCCAGCAGTTTGCAGGTGGCCTATGGCTACACCTTC. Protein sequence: CASSLQVAYGYTF.

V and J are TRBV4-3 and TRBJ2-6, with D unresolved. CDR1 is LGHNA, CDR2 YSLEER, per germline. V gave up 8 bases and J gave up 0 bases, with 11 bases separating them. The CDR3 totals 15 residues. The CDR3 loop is CASRLLGSGANVLTF. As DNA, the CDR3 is TGCGCCAGCCGGCTACTCGGCTCTGGGGCCAACGTCCTGACTTTC.

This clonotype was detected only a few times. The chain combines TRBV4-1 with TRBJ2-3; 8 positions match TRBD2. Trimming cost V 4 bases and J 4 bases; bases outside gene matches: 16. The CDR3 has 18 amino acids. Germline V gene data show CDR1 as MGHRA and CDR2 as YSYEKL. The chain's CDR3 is CASSRFPGSSGTADTQYF. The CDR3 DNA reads TGCGCCAGCAGCCGATTCCCGGGAAGTAGCGGGACCGCAGATACGCAGTATTTT.

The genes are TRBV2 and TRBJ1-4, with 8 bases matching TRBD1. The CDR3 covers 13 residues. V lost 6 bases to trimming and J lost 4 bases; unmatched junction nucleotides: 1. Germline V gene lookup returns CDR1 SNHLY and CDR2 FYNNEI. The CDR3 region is CASRDRGNEKLFF. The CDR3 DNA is TGTGCCAGCAGAGACAGGGGTAATGAAAAACTGTTTTTT.

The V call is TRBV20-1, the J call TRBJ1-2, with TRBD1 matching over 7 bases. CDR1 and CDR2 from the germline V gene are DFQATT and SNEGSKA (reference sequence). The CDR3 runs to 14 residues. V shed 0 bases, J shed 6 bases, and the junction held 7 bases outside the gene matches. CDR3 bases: TGCAGTGCTAGAGATCTGACAGGGATCGATGGCTACACCTTC. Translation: CSARDLTGIDGYTF.

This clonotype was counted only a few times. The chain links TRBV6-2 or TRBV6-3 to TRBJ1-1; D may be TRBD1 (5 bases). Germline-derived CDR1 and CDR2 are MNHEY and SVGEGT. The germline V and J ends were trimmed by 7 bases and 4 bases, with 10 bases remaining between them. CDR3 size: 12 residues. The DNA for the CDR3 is TGTGCCAGCAACCCGGGACCCACTGAAGCTTTCTTT. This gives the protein CASNPGPTEAFF.

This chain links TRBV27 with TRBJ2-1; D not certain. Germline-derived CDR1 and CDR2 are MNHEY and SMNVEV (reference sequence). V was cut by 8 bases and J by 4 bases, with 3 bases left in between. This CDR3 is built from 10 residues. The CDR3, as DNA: TGTGCCAGCGGTTACAATGAGCAGTTCTTC. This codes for CASGYNEQFF.

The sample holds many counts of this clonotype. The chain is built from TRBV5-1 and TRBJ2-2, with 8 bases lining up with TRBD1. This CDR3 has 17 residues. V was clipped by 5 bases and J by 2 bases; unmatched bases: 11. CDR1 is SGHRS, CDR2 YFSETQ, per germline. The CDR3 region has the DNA TGCGCCAGCAGATCCCTCGGGACAGGCCGAAACACCGGGGAGCTGTTTTTT. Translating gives CASRSLGTGRNTGELFF.

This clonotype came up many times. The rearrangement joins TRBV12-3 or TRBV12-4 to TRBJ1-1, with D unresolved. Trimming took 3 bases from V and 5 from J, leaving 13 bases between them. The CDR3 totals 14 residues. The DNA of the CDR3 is TGTGCCAGCAGTTTCGGGAATCCCGGAACTGAAGCTTTCTTT. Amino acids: CASSFGNPGTEAFF.

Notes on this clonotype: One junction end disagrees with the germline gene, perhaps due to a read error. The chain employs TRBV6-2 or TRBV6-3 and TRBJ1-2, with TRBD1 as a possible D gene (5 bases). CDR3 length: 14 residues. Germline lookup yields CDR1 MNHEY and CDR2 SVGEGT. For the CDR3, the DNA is TGTGCCAGCAGTTACTCGAGAACCACACCTGAGGGGCCCTTC. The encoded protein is CASSYSRTTPEGPF.

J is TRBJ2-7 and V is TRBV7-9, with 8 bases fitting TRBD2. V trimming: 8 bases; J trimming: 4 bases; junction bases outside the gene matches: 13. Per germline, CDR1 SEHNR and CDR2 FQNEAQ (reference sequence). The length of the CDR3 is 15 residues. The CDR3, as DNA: TGTGCCAGCGGCCCAGTATTAGCGGGGTCTTACGAGCAGTACTTC. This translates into CASGPVLAGSYEQYF.

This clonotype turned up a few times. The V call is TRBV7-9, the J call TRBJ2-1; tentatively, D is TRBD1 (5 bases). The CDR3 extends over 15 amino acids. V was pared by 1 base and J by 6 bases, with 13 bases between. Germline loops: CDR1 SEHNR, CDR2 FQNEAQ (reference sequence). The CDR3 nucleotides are TGTGCCAGCAGCTTAGGTCCAGGGTCAAGCAATGAGCAGTTCTTC. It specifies CASSLGPGSSNEQFF.

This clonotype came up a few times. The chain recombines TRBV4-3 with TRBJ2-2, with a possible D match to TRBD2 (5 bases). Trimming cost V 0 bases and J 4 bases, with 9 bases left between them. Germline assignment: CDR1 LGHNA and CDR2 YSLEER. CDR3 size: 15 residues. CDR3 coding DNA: TGCGCCAGCAGCCAAGAATCAACTAGCACCGGGGAGCTGTTTTTT. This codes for CASSQESTSTGELFF.